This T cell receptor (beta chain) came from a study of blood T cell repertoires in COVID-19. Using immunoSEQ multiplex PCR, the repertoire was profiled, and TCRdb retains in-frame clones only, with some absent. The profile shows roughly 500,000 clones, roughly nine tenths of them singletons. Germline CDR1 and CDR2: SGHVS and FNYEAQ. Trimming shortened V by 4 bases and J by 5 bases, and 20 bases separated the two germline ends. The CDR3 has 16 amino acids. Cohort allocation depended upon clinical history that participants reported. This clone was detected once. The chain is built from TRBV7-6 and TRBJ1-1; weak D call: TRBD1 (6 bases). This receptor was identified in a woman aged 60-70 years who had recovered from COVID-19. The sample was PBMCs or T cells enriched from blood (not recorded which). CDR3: CASSSKLKQGPTEAFF. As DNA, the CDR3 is TGTGCCAGCAGCTCAAAACTAAAACAGGGTCCAACTGAAGCTTTCTTT. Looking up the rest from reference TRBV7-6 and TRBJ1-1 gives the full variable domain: GAGVSQSPRYKVTKRGQDVALRCDPISGHVSLYWYRQALGQGPEFLTYFNYEAQQDKSGLPNDRFSAERPEGSISTLTIQRTEQRDSAMYRCASSSKLKQGPTEAFFGQGTRLTVV.